This T cell receptor (beta chain) was found in a study of T cell changes during pregnancy in multiple sclerosis. Assay used: immunoSEQ multiplex PCR; TCRdb lists only in-frame clones, some missing. The profile shows about 32,000 clones, 89% of them singletons. CDR3 length: 16 residues. Germline assignment: CDR1 SGHDN and CDR2 FVKESK. V was pared by 4 bases and J by 5 bases, with 12 bases of the junction left unmatched. V usage is TRBV14 and J usage is TRBJ2-5; 8 bases agree with TRBD2. The origin of this receptor is a female donor with multiple sclerosis, enrolled in a pregnancy study. Sequenced material: CD8+ T cells from peripheral blood mononuclear cells, taken in the first trimester of pregnancy. CDR3 amino acids: CASSPLTSVAGETQYF. CDR3 DNA: TGTGCCAGCAGCCCCCTGACTAGCGTGGCGGGGGAGACCCAGTACTTC.